This T cell receptor (beta chain) originates from a study of blood T cell repertoires in COVID-19. Turning to the study itself: There were acute and convalescent COVID-19 samples, and they came from the United States, Italy and Spain. PBMCs, B-cell-depleted T cells, or T cells were the source of the cDNA or gDNA that made up the material.

Authors' data handling: From reference gene primer amplification, estimates of nucleated cell counts were derived. Some clones are missing from TCRdb's copy, which holds only in-frame ones; the method was immunoSEQ multiplex PCR. The V and J calls and clone size are taken from that table; D and trimming were inferred from the DNA. The sample has about 190,000 clones; 80% to 90% are singletons. The sequence was collected from a human donor in a cohort sampled during active COVID-19. Sample: peripheral blood.

DNA for the CDR3: TGCGCCAGCAGTCGGCAGGGGTCGGAAAACGAGCAGTACTTC. Amino acids: CASSRQGSENEQYF. V is TRBV23-1 and J is TRBJ2-7; weak D call: TRBD1 (6 bases). TRBV23-1 is an ORF, with its function uncertain. The CDR3 sequence is 14 residues long. V lost 4 bases to trimming and J lost 5 bases, with 15 bases between them.